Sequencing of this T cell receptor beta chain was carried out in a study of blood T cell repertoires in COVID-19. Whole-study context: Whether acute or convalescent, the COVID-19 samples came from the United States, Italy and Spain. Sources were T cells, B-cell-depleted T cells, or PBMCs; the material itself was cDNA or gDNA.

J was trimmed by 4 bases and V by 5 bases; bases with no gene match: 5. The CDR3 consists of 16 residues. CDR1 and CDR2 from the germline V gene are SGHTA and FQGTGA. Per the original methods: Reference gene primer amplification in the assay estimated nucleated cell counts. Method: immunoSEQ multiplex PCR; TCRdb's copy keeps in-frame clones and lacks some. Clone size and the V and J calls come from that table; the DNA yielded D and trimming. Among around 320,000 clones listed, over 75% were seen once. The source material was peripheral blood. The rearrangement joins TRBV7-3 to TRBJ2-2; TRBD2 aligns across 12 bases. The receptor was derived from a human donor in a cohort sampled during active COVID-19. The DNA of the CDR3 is TGTGCCAGCAGCCCCCAGACTAGCGGGGGCACCGGGGAGCTGTTTTTT. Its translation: CASSPQTSGGTGELFF.